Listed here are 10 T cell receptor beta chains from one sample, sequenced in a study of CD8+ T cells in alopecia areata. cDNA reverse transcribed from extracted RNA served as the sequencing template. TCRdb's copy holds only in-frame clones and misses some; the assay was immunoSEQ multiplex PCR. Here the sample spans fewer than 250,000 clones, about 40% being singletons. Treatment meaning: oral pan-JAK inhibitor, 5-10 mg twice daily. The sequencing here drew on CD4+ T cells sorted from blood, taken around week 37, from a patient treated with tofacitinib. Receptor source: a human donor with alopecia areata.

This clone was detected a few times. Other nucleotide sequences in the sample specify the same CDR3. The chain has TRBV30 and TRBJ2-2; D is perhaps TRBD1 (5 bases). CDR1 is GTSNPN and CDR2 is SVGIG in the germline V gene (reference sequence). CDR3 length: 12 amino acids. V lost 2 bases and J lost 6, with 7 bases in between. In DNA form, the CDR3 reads TGTGCCTGGAGTATAGGGGCCGGGGAGCTGTTTTTT. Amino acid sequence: CAWSIGAGELFF.

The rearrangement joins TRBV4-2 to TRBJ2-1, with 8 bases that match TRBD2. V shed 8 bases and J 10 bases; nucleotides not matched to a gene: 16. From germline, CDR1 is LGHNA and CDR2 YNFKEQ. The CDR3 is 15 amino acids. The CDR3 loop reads CASQPGAGVGGEQFF. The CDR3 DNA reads TGTGCCAGCCAGCCGGGAGCGGGAGTGGGAGGGGAGCAGTTCTTC.

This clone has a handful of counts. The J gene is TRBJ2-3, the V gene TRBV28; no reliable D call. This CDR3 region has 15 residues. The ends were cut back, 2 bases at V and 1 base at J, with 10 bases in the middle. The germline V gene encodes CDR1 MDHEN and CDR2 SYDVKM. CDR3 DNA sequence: TGTGCCAGCAGTTTAAGCTCTCACGGCACAGATACGCAGTATTTT. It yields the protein CASSLSSHGTDTQYF.

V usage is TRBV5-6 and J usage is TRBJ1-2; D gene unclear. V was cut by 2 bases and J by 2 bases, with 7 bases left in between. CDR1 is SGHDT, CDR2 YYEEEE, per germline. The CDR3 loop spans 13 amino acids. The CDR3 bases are TGTGCCAGCAGCTTTGCAGGAAACTATGGCTACACCTTC. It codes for CASSFAGNYGYTF. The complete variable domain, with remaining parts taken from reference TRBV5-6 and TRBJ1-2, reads DAGVTQSPTHLIKTRGQQVTLRCSPKSGHDTVSWYQQALGQGPQFIFQYYEEEERQRGNFPDRFSGHQFPNYSSELNVNALLLGDSALYLCASSFAGNYGYTFGSGTRLTVV.

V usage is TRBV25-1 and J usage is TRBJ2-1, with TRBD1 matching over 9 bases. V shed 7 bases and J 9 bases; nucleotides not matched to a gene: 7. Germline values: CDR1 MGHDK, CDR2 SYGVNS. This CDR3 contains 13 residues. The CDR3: CASMGQGGGEQFF. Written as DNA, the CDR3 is TGTGCCAGCATGGGACAGGGTGGAGGTGAGCAGTTCTTC.

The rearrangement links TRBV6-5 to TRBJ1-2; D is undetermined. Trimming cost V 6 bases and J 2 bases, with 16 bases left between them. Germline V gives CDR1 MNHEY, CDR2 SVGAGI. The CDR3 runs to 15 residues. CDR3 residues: CASSSSPRQNYGYTF. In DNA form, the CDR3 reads TGTGCCAGCAGCTCGTCGCCGCGCCAGAACTATGGCTACACCTTC.

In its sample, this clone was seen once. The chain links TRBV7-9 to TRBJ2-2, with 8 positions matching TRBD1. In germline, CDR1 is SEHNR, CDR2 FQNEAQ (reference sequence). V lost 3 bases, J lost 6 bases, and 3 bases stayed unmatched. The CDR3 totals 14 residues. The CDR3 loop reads CASSLTGDAGELFF. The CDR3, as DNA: TGTGCCAGCAGCTTGACAGGGGATGCCGGGGAGCTGTTTTTT.

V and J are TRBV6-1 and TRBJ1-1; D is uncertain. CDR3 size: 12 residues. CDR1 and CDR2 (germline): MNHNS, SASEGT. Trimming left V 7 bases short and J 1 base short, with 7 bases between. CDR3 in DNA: TGTGCCAGCATAAATCCGAACACTGAAGCTTTCTTT. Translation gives CASINPNTEAFF.

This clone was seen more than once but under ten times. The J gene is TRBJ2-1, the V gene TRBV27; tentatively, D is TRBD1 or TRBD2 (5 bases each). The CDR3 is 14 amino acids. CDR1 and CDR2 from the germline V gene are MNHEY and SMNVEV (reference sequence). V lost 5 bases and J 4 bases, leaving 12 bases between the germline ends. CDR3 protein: CASSPLRGYNEQFF. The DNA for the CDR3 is TGTGCCAGCAGTCCGTTGAGGGGTTACAATGAGCAGTTCTTC.

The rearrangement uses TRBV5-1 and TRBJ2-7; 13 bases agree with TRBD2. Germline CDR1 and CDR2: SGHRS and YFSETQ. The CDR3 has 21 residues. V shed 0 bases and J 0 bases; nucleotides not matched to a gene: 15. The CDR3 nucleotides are TGCGCCAGCAGCTTGGACACATTAGGACAATGGACTAGCGGGAGCTCCTACGAGCAGTACTTC. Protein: CASSLDTLGQWTSGSSYEQYF.